One and the same sample provided the 24 T cell receptor beta chains below, sequenced in a study of shared clonotypes between healthy human individuals. The data were produced by immunoSEQ multiplex PCR, yet TCRdb's version contains in-frame clones alone and is incomplete. The table shows roughly 2,300,000 clones, with 80% to 95% occurring only once. Material: naive CD4+ T cells from PBMCs. Indicated subset: CD45RA+ positively selected. The receptors stem from a man in his late teens or twenties in good health. Some clones in this sample may be carry-over from other donors' samples.

With regard to this clone: The same CDR3 is also encoded by other DNA sequences in this sample. The chain employs TRBV6-5 and TRBJ1-1; D not certain. The germline V and J ends were trimmed by 4 bases and 1 base, with 4 bases remaining between them. The germline V gene has CDR1 MNHEY and CDR2 SVGAGI. The CDR3 totals 12 residues. CDR3: CASSSGNTEAFF. CDR3 nucleotide sequence: TGTGCCAGCAGTTCGGGGAACACTGAAGCTTTCTTT.

The chain combines TRBV10-2 with TRBJ2-1; D gene uncertain. This CDR3 contains 14 residues. V shed 2 bases and J shed 2 bases, with 7 bases lying between them. Germline V gives CDR1 WSHSY, CDR2 SAAADI. In nucleotides, the CDR3 is TGCGCCAGCAGTGAGATGTCTGCCTACAATGAGCAGTTCTTC. Encoded protein: CASSEMSAYNEQFF.

The V and J genes are TRBV11-1 and TRBJ2-3; the D gene is possibly TRBD2 (6 bases). The germline V and J ends were trimmed by 5 bases and 1 base, with 16 bases remaining between them. The CDR3 totals 16 residues. Germline CDR1 and CDR2: SGHAT and FQDESV (reference sequence). The CDR3 bases are TGTGCCAGCAGCCAATGGAGCGGAGGGGGCACAGATACGCAGTATTTT. It specifies CASSQWSGGGTDTQYF.

This chain uses TRBV7-9 with TRBJ2-3, with D possibly being TRBD1 or TRBD2 (5 bases each). With 8 bases removed from V and 1 base from J, the gap between germline ends came to 13 bases. This CDR3 comprises 14 residues. Germline loops: CDR1 SEHNR, CDR2 FQNEAQ (reference sequence). CDR3 nucleotides: TGTGCCAGCCCGGGTCCGGGACGCACAGATACGCAGTATTTT. Translation: CASPGPGRTDTQYF.

The rearrangement links TRBV5-4 to TRBJ2-1, with TRBD2 identical over 7 bases. CDR1 is SGHNT, CDR2 YYREEE, per germline (reference sequence). This CDR3 contains 15 residues. With V trimmed by 0 bases and J by 8 bases, 8 bases remained unmatched. The CDR3 nucleotides are TGTGCCAGCAGCTTGGCTGGCGGGAGAAGGGATGAGCAGTTCTTC. Protein: CASSLAGGRRDEQFF.

The J gene is TRBJ2-7, the V gene TRBV6-5, with D maybe TRBD2 (6 bases). CDR3 length: 14 amino acids. V gave up 4 bases and J gave up 2 bases, with 12 bases separating them. The V gene's germline CDR1 is MNHEY and CDR2 SVGAGI. CDR3 sequence: CASSSNGSPYEQYF. The CDR3 DNA reads TGTGCCAGCAGTTCCAACGGGAGCCCCTACGAGCAGTACTTC.

This rearrangement joins TRBV6-1 to TRBJ1-1, with no clear D. The CDR3 is made up of 16 amino acids. Germline CDR1 is MNHNS and CDR2 is SASEGT. Trimming left V 3 bases short and J 0 bases short, with 14 bases between. The chain's CDR3 is CASSDPLPGLNTEAFF. In DNA form, the CDR3 reads TGTGCCAGCAGTGATCCCTTACCAGGACTGAACACTGAAGCTTTCTTT.

This clone was counted once. The chain recombines TRBV10-3 with TRBJ1-1; 7 bases line up with TRBD1. The CDR3 runs 14 residues. Trimming cost V 6 bases and J 11 bases; bases outside gene matches: 15. Germline-derived CDR1 and CDR2 are ENHRY and SYGVKD. CDR3 sequence (DNA): TGTGCCATCAGCAATACGGACAGGCCAAACGTGGCTTTCTTT. Its translation: CAISNTDRPNVAFF.

This rearrangement joins TRBV5-1 to TRBJ2-2; 9 bases are shared with TRBD2. CDR1 SGHRS and CDR2 YFSETQ come from the germline V gene. V lost 6 bases to trimming and J lost 7 bases; unmatched junction nucleotides: 10. There are 15 residues in the CDR3. The CDR3 nucleotides are TGCGCCAGCAAGGAAATAGCGGGAGTGGTCGGGGAGCTGTTTTTT. Amino acids: CASKEIAGVVGELFF. The full variable domain, in which reference TRBV5-1 and TRBJ2-2 provide the parts outside the CDR3, is KAGVTQTPRYLIKTRGQQVTLSCSPISGHRSVSWYQQTPGQGLQFLFEYFSETQRNKGNFPGRFSGRQFSNSRSEMNVSTLELGDSALYLCASKEIAGVVGELFFGEGSRLTVL.

This rearrangement joins TRBV7-2 to TRBJ2-7; TRBD2 might be the D (6 bases). CDR1 is SGHTA and CDR2 is FQGNSA in the germline V gene. The CDR3 spans 15 residues. The V gene lost 5 bases and the J gene lost 0 bases, with 14 bases spanning the gap. The CDR3 loop reads CASSLAGTVSYEQYF. CDR3 DNA sequence: TGTGCCAGCAGCCTGGCTGGGACTGTCTCCTACGAGCAGTACTTC.

The chain joins TRBV10-3 to TRBJ2-1, with TRBD2 identical over 7 bases. Trimming removed 3 bases from V and 0 bases from J; junction bases left unmatched: 5. The CDR3 spans 16 residues. Germline V CDR1 and CDR2: ENHRY, SYGVKD. In DNA form, the CDR3 reads TGTGCCATCAGTGATATAGCGGGCAGCTCCTACAATGAGCAGTTCTTC. Amino acid sequence: CAISDIAGSSYNEQFF.

The chain joins TRBV10-1 to TRBJ2-3; D gene ambiguous. Germline lookup yields CDR1 WNHNN and CDR2 SYGVQD (reference sequence). The CDR3 is 14 residues long. Deletions cut 2 bases from V and 1 base from J, with 7 bases between. CDR3 nucleotides: TGCGCCAGCAGTGAGAACATAGGCACAGATACGCAGTATTTT. Its protein is CASSENIGTDTQYF.

The J gene is TRBJ1-2, the V gene TRBV7-2, with D maybe TRBD1 (6 bases). Trimming cost V 1 base and J 3 bases, with 15 bases left between them. CDR3 length: 16 amino acids. Per germline, CDR1 SGHTA and CDR2 FQGNSA. In DNA form, the CDR3 reads TGTGCCAGCAGCTTAGTTGGGGGGGCTTATGACTATGGCTACACCTTC. Translating it yields CASSLVGGAYDYGYTF.

This chain uses TRBV18 with TRBJ2-1; 9 bases align to TRBD2. V lost 3 bases to trimming and J lost 7 bases; unmatched junction nucleotides: 10. This CDR3 comprises 16 residues. The germline V gene has CDR1 KGHSH and CDR2 LQKENI. CDR3 sequence (DNA): TGTGCCAGCTCACCTTACCAGCGGGAGGCGGGGAATGAGCAGTTCTTC. As protein: CASSPYQREAGNEQFF. The full variable domain, in which reference TRBV18 and TRBJ2-1 provide the parts outside the CDR3, is NAGVMQNPRHLVRRRGQEARLRCSPMKGHSHVYWYRQLPEEGLKFMVYLQKENIIDESGMPKERFSAEFPKEGPSILRIQQVVRGDSAAYFCASSPYQREAGNEQFFGPGTRLTVL.

The chain recombines TRBV7-2 with TRBJ1-3; the D is unclear. Germline assignment: CDR1 SGHTA and CDR2 FQGNSA. This CDR3 region has 13 residues. The V end was cut by 4 bases, the J end by 2 bases, with 6 bases between. CDR3 sequence (DNA): TGTGCCAGCAGCTCAGTACCTGGAAACACCATATATTTT. This codes for CASSSVPGNTIYF. Using reference TRBV7-2 and TRBJ1-3 for the parts outside the CDR3, the full variable domain is GAGVSQSPSNKVTEKGKDVELRCDPISGHTALYWYRQSLGQGLEFLIYFQGNSAPDKSGLPSDRFSAERTGGSVSTLTIQRTQQEDSAVYLCASSSVPGNTIYFGEGSWLTVV.

The chain has TRBV7-9 and TRBJ1-2; no firm D call. The V and J ends lost 0 bases and 2 bases respectively, with 10 bases between them. The germline V gene has CDR1 SEHNR and CDR2 FQNEAQ (reference sequence). This CDR3 spans 15 amino acids. The CDR3 loop is CASSLAGGANYGYTF. CDR3 in DNA: TGTGCCAGCAGCTTAGCGGGTGGAGCCAACTATGGCTACACCTTC.

This sequence joins TRBV5-6 and TRBJ1-5; D possibly corresponds to TRBD1 (5 bases). Germline-derived CDR1 and CDR2 are SGHDT and YYEEEE. CDR3 length: 14 residues. Trimming took off 3 bases at V and 6 bases at J, with 13 bases between the two ends. In DNA form, the CDR3 reads TGTGCCAGCAGCTCCCGCAGTACAGGTCAGCCCCAGCATTTT. Its protein is CASSSRSTGQPQHF.

The chain combines TRBV6-1 with TRBJ1-1; the match to TRBD1 covers 8 bases. This CDR3 comprises 15 residues. The germline V gene encodes CDR1 MNHNS and CDR2 SASEGT. The junction had 7 bases not matched to a gene; V was cut back by 2 bases and J by 5 bases. This CDR3 is CASSELGQGGTEAFF. The CDR3 bases are TGTGCCAGCAGTGAACTAGGACAGGGAGGGACTGAAGCTTTCTTT.

This clone appeared once. The rearrangement joins TRBV6-6 to TRBJ1-2, with TRBD1 as a possible D gene (6 bases). The CDR3 spans 15 residues. Trimming took off 4 bases at V and 8 bases at J, with 20 bases between the two ends. CDR1 is MNHNY and CDR2 is SVGAGI in the germline V gene (reference sequence). CDR3: CASSFSDRKGLGYTF. CDR3 nucleotides: TGTGCCAGCAGTTTCTCGGACAGAAAAGGGTTAGGCTACACCTTC.

This clone was seen only once. J is TRBJ1-3 and V is TRBV9; D uncertain. The CDR3 covers 14 residues. Per the germline V gene, CDR1 is SGDLS and CDR2 is YYNGEE. The V end lost 2 bases, the J end lost 11 bases, and 17 bases lay between the germline ends. The CDR3 protein is CASSVMMDSPAIYF. CDR3 in DNA: TGTGCCAGCAGCGTCATGATGGATAGTCCTGCCATATATTTT. Full variable domain (rest looked up from reference TRBV9 and TRBJ1-3): DSGVTQTPKHLITATGQRVTLRCSPRSGDLSVYWYQQSLDQGLQFLIQYYNGEERAKGNILERFSAQQFPDLHSELNLSSLELGDSALYFCASSVMMDSPAIYFGEGSWLTVV.

The V gene is TRBV2, the J gene TRBJ2-2; D possibly corresponds to TRBD1 (6 bases). CDR1 SNHLY and CDR2 FYNNEI come from the germline V gene. The CDR3 has 15 residues. With 7 bases removed from V and 5 bases from J, the gap between germline ends came to 17 bases. The CDR3 protein is CASKTGTLITGELFF. CDR3 DNA: TGTGCCAGCAAGACCGGGACACTAATTACCGGGGAGCTGTTTTTT. Full variable domain (rest looked up from reference TRBV2 and TRBJ2-2): EPEVTQTPSHQVTQMGQEVILRCVPISNHLYFYWYRQILGQKVEFLVSFYNNEISEKSEIFDDQFSVERPDGSNFTLKIRSTKLEDSAMYFCASKTGTLITGELFFGEGSRLTVL.

The V call is TRBV19, the J call TRBJ1-2; D is undetermined. Germline CDR1 reads LNHDA; CDR2 reads SQIVND (reference sequence). The CDR3 loop spans 15 amino acids. Trimming pared 3 bases from V and 0 bases from J, leaving 11 bases between. The CDR3 protein is CASSIGVGANYGYTF. CDR3 coding DNA: TGTGCCAGTAGTATCGGGGTAGGAGCTAACTATGGCTACACCTTC.

This chain connects TRBV6-1 to TRBJ2-3, with TRBD1 identical over 7 bases. From germline, CDR1 is MNHNS and CDR2 SASEGT. J gave up 3 bases and V 10 bases, and 10 bases lay outside the gene matches. The CDR3 length is 14 residues. This CDR3 reads CATRRGGRTDTQYF. Written as DNA, the CDR3 is TGTGCCACCCGGCGAGGGGGCCGGACAGATACGCAGTATTTT.

The genes are TRBV6-6 and TRBJ1-1; D is uncertain. Trimming shortened V by 0 bases and J by 8 bases, and 10 bases separated the two germline ends. The length of the CDR3 is 13 residues. In germline, CDR1 is MNHNY, CDR2 SVGAGI (reference sequence). CDR3 sequence reads: CASSYSGGDEAFF. Here the CDR3 DNA reads TGTGCCAGCAGTTACTCGGGCGGCGACGAAGCTTTCTTT.